What follows are 28 T cell receptor beta chains derived from one specimen sequenced in a study of T cells in Graves' hyperthyroidism and ophthalmopathy. Amplification yielded TCR beta CDR3 regions, with RNA transcripts as the source. During a first-round RT-PCR of the TCR CDR3, the HTBI primer set was used. TCRdb re-derived calls from the multiplex PCR reads in MiXCR, one entry per CDR3 protein. The sample consists of about 300,000 distinct CDR3 sequences, approximately 18% of them appearing once. Input material: blood. These receptors originate from a man aged 45-65 years with Graves' ophthalmopathy.

This clonotype has more than one count but fewer than ten. The chain uses TRBV11-2 and TRBJ1-6; D possibly corresponds to TRBD1 (5 bases). Trimming left V 5 bases short and J 10 bases short, with 18 bases between. The CDR3 has 15 residues. CDR1 is SGHAT, CDR2 FQNNGV, per germline. The CDR3 is CASSRNGGGGSPLHF. CDR3 DNA: TGTGCCAGCAGCCGAAACGGCGGGGGGGGATCACCCCTCCACTTT.

V usage is TRBV5-1 and J usage is TRBJ2-2; 8 bases line up with TRBD1. V trimming: 0 bases; J trimming: 1 base; junction bases outside the gene matches: 5. This CDR3 comprises 17 residues. Germline V gene sequence: CDR1 SGHRS, CDR2 YFSETQ. CDR3 protein: CASSLGRTGMNTGELFF. CDR3 nucleotides: TGCGCCAGCAGCTTGGGCCGGACAGGGATGAACACCGGGGAGCTGTTTTTT.

The V gene is TRBV7-9, the J gene TRBJ2-2, with a tentative D call TRBD2 (7 bases). Per the germline V gene, CDR1 is SEHNR and CDR2 is FQNEAQ (reference sequence). V lost 5 bases, J lost 4 bases, and 17 bases lay in between. There are 16 residues in the CDR3. CDR3 in DNA: TGTGCCAGCAGCCCCTACAGGGCGGGAGCCACCGGGGAGCTGTTTTTT. It encodes CASSPYRAGATGELFF.

The J gene is TRBJ2-2, the V gene TRBV24-1; D is perhaps TRBD2 (5 bases). The CDR3 has 16 residues. Germline loops: CDR1 KGHDR, CDR2 SFDVKD. Between the trimmed V and J ends, which lost 7 bases and 4 bases, there was a span of 18 bases. CDR3 bases: TGTGCCACCAGCCCTCCGGGAAGGGCCGCCACCGGGGAGCTGTTTTTT. This sequence encodes CATSPPGRAATGELFF.

This clonotype was observed a handful of times. The rearrangement uses TRBV20-1 and TRBJ2-3; D is possibly TRBD2 (5 bases). Trimming took 4 bases from V and 8 from J, leaving 13 bases between them. Germline V gene lookup returns CDR1 DFQATT and CDR2 SNEGSKA (reference sequence). The CDR3 has 12 amino acids. CDR3 bases: TGCAGTGCTACCGAGGGTGTGTCTACGCAGTATTTT. This gives the protein CSATEGVSTQYF.

This clonotype was found many times. The rearrangement uses TRBV2 and TRBJ2-1, with unresolved D. V gave up 7 bases and J gave up 10 bases, with 11 bases separating them. CDR3 length: 11 amino acids. The germline CDR1 and CDR2 sequences are SNHLY and FYNNEI. CDR3 DNA sequence: TGTGCCAGCATGGATCCGGTCGAGCAGTTCTTC. Translating it yields CASMDPVEQFF.

This clonotype was counted at least ten times. The genes are TRBV28 and TRBJ2-5; 12 nucleotides match TRBD1. V dropped 3 bases and J dropped 4; count of bases not matched to a gene: 9. The germline V gene has CDR1 MDHEN and CDR2 SYDVKM. CDR3 size: 17 residues. The CDR3 sequence: CASSLGPGQGARETQYF. The CDR3 region has the DNA TGTGCCAGCAGTTTGGGTCCGGGACAGGGGGCGAGAGAGACCCAGTACTTC.

The rearrangement joins TRBV4-1 to TRBJ2-5; D uncertain. Between the trimmed V and J ends, which lost 4 bases and 2 bases, there was a span of 26 bases. There are 19 residues in the CDR3. Germline CDR1 reads MGHRA; CDR2 reads YSYEKL. The DNA of the CDR3 is TGCGCCAGCAGCCTCCCCCTACCCAATGCGGACCTACAGCAAGAGACCCAGTACTTC. Amino acid sequence: CASSLPLPNADLQQETQYF.

In this sample, this clonotype turned up many times. V is TRBV10-2 and J is TRBJ2-7; D ambiguous. In germline, CDR1 is WSHSY, CDR2 SAAADI. This CDR3 comprises 15 residues. The ends were cut back, 7 bases at V and 0 bases at J, with 16 bases in the middle. The CDR3 here is CASMTQDPPSYEQYF. The CDR3 DNA follows: TGCGCCAGCATGACTCAGGACCCACCCTCCTACGAGCAGTACTTC.

This clonotype was seen a few times. The chain recombines TRBV24-1 with TRBJ2-2, with no clear D. Trimming removed 4 bases from V and 3 bases from J, with 14 bases in between. Germline V gives CDR1 KGHDR, CDR2 SFDVKD. There are 16 residues in the CDR3. The DNA of the CDR3 is TGTGCCACCAGTGACCCCAGCAGCTCCTACACCGGGGAGCTGTTTTTT. Residues: CATSDPSSSYTGELFF.

This chain uses TRBV7-3 with TRBJ2-3; 11 nucleotides align to TRBD2. Germline CDR1 reads SGHTA; CDR2 reads FQGTGA. The CDR3 is 18 residues long. V shed 1 base and J 0 bases; nucleotides not matched to a gene: 6. CDR3 sequence (DNA): TGTGCCAGCAGCTTAAGACCTAGCGGGGGGAGTAGCACAGATACGCAGTATTTT. Protein sequence: CASSLRPSGGSSTDTQYF. The variable domain in full, completed from reference TRBV7-3 and TRBJ2-3, reads GAGVSQTPSNKVTEKGKYVELRCDPISGHTALYWYRQSLGQGPEFLIYFQGTGAADDSGLPNDRFFAVRPEGSVSTLKIQRTERGDSAVYLCASSLRPSGGSSTDTQYFGPGTRLTVL.

This chain links TRBV6-6 with TRBJ1-5, with 8 bases aligning to TRBD1. V shed 2 bases and J 7 bases; nucleotides not matched to a gene: 13. The CDR3 consists of 17 residues. Germline V lookup: CDR1 MNHNY, CDR2 SVGAGI (reference sequence). Here the CDR3 reads CASSYEGQDDRCQPQHF. CDR3 sequence (DNA): TGTGCCAGCAGTTACGAGGGACAGGACGACCGCTGCCAGCCCCAGCATTTT.

The CDR3 region is CASSLFGVAGRMYTGELFF. CDR3 bases: TGTGCCAGCAGTTTATTTGGCGTAGCGGGGAGAATGTACACCGGGGAGCTGTTTTTT. The chain carries TRBV28 and TRBJ2-2; 8 bases match TRBD2. V was pared by 1 base and J by 3 bases, with 13 bases of the junction left unmatched. Germline V gene lookup returns CDR1 MDHEN and CDR2 SYDVKM. The CDR3 runs 19 residues. The full variable domain, rest sourced from reference TRBV28 and TRBJ2-2, is DVKVTQSSRYLVKRTGEKVFLECVQDMDHENMFWYRQDPGLGLRLIYFSYDVKMKEKGDIPEGYSVSREKKERFSLILESASTNQTSMYLCASSLFGVAGRMYTGELFFGEGSRLTVL.

V usage is TRBV20-1 and J usage is TRBJ2-3; 11 positions match TRBD1. This CDR3 contains 15 residues. Trimming cost V 1 base and J 2 bases; bases outside gene matches: 2. In germline, CDR1 is DFQATT, CDR2 SNEGSKA (reference sequence). As DNA, the CDR3 is TGCAGTGCTAGAGGGACAGGGGGCAACACAGATACGCAGTATTTT. This sequence encodes CSARGTGGNTDTQYF.

This clonotype was counted a few times. The chain carries TRBV30 and TRBJ2-1, with TRBD2 matching 15 bases. V shed 4 bases, J shed 7 bases, and the junction held 8 bases outside the gene matches. The CDR3 is made up of 16 amino acids. CDR1 and CDR2 (germline): GTSNPN, SVGIG (reference sequence). The DNA for the CDR3 is TGTGCCTGGATAGGGGGACTAGCGGGAGGAGTGAATGAGCAGTTCTTC. Translating gives CAWIGGLAGGVNEQFF.

Points on this clonotype: One base away lies a much larger clone, so this may be a sequencing read error. The J gene is TRBJ2-1, the V gene TRBV20-1; TRBD2 aligns across 7 bases. The CDR3 contains 17 residues. The germline V gene encodes CDR1 DFQATT and CDR2 SNEGSKA (reference sequence). The junction had 14 bases not matched to a gene; V was cut back by 4 bases and J by 2 bases. The CDR3 DNA sequence: TGCAGTGCTATTACTCTTCTAGGCGGGAGCCCCTACAATGAGCAGTTCTTC. Protein sequence: CSAITLLGGSPYNEQFF.

This chain links TRBV24-1 with TRBJ2-5; 8 bases line up with TRBD1. Germline lookup yields CDR1 KGHDR and CDR2 SFDVKD. The length of the CDR3 is 17 residues. With 3 bases clipped from V and 1 base from J, the junction kept 9 bases outside the gene matches. The CDR3 sequence is CATSDRKGQALQETQYF. The CDR3 DNA reads TGTGCCACCAGTGATCGCAAGGGACAGGCCCTCCAAGAGACCCAGTACTTC.

This clonotype appeared a single time. The chain uses TRBV29-1 and TRBJ1-5, with TRBD1 identical over 7 bases. The junction had 4 bases not matched to a gene; V was cut back by 6 bases and J by 2 bases. This CDR3 comprises 13 residues. Looked up from germline, CDR1 is SQVTM and CDR2 is ANQGSEA. CDR3 bases: TGCAGCGTCGATGGACAGGGCAATCAGCCCCAGCATTTT. Amino acids: CSVDGQGNQPQHF.

This clonotype has ten or more counts. The J gene is TRBJ2-3, the V gene TRBV11-1; 7 positions agree with TRBD2. With V trimmed by 1 base and J by 6 bases, 7 bases remained unmatched. This CDR3 comprises 15 residues. The V gene's germline CDR1 is SGHAT and CDR2 FQDESV (reference sequence). The CDR3 reads CASSLERDSRDTQYF. CDR3 DNA sequence: TGTGCCAGCAGCTTAGAGCGGGACTCCAGGGATACGCAGTATTTT.

This clonotype has a count of ten or more. This chain links TRBV2 with TRBJ1-5; the match to TRBD1 covers 7 bases. This CDR3 region has 13 residues. V shed 6 bases and J 6 bases; nucleotides not matched to a gene: 5. Per germline, CDR1 SNHLY and CDR2 FYNNEI. Here the CDR3 DNA reads TGTGCCAGCAGAGAGGGGGCGGCTCAGCCCCAGCATTTT. Its protein is CASREGAAQPQHF.

This clonotype was recorded at least ten times. The chain carries TRBV20-1 and TRBJ1-2, with D perhaps TRBD1 (6 bases). The CDR3 spans 16 residues. Germline assignment: CDR1 DFQATT and CDR2 SNEGSKA (reference sequence). Between the trimmed V and J ends, which lost 4 bases and 2 bases, there was a span of 20 bases. CDR3 in amino acids: CSATSGGAGANYGYTF. The CDR3 bases are TGCAGTGCTACCTCCGGGGGCGCGGGGGCCAACTATGGCTACACCTTC.

Many counts were recorded for this clonotype. The chain carries TRBV28 and TRBJ1-1; TRBD1 matches at 8 bases. There are 15 residues in the CDR3. V was clipped by 3 bases and J by 4 bases; unmatched bases: 7. Germline assignment: CDR1 MDHEN and CDR2 SYDVKM. Written as DNA, the CDR3 is TGTGCCAGCAGTTTCCCGGGACAGGTGGGCACTGAAGCTTTCTTT. The encoded protein is CASSFPGQVGTEAFF.

This clonotype was seen a few times. Being one base from a much bigger clone, this may be a read error. This chain uses TRBV5-1 with TRBJ2-7, with a possible D match to TRBD1 (6 bases). The V end lost 4 bases, the J end lost 5 bases, and 13 bases lay between the germline ends. There are 13 residues in the CDR3. Per the germline V gene, CDR1 is SGHRS and CDR2 is YFSETQ. The CDR3 reads CASSAQGNNEQYF. The CDR3 DNA is TGCGCCAGCAGCGCTCAGGGGAATAACGAGCAGTACTTC.

This clonotype was observed many times. V is TRBV4-1 and J is TRBJ1-2; D is uncertain. Germline V gene lookup returns CDR1 MGHRA and CDR2 YSYEKL. V shed 6 bases and J shed 3 bases, with 14 bases lying between them. The CDR3 is made up of 14 amino acids. The chain's CDR3 is CASSIPGGHYGYTF. The CDR3 DNA is TGCGCCAGCAGTATTCCGGGAGGACACTATGGCTACACCTTC.

At least ten counts were recorded for this clonotype. The V gene is TRBV30, the J gene TRBJ1-5; D uncertain. The V and J ends lost 2 bases and 7 bases respectively, with 15 bases between them. In germline, CDR1 is GTSNPN, CDR2 SVGIG (reference sequence). The CDR3 spans 14 residues. In DNA form, the CDR3 reads TGTGCCTGGAGTCGAGAGCAGGTCGGGCAGCCCCAGCATTTT. Translated: CAWSREQVGQPQHF.

In this sample, this clonotype turned up many times. V and J are TRBV5-6 and TRBJ2-1, with 11 bases aligning to TRBD1. The CDR3 is made up of 16 amino acids. Germline loops: CDR1 SGHDT, CDR2 YYEEEE. J lost 8 bases, V lost 2 bases, and 9 bases had no gene match. CDR3 sequence: CASSLAGTGGIDEQFF. The CDR3 DNA reads as TGTGCCAGCAGCTTAGCAGGGACAGGGGGAATCGATGAGCAGTTCTTC.

This clonotype was observed a few times. The V call is TRBV28, the J call TRBJ1-3, with a tentative D call TRBD1 (5 bases). Between the trimmed V and J ends, which lost 6 bases and 8 bases, there was a span of 20 bases. The CDR3 has 15 amino acids. Germline CDR1 is MDHEN and CDR2 is SYDVKM. The CDR3 protein is CASSRPGTPEDTIYF. The CDR3 DNA reads TGTGCCAGCAGCCGCCCGGGGACCCCAGAGGACACCATATATTTT.

This chain joins TRBV7-9 and TRBJ2-7; 9 bases agree with TRBD1. Losses at the gene ends were 8 bases for V and 3 bases for J; bases not matched to a gene: 8. This CDR3 has 14 residues. CDR1 and CDR2 from the germline V gene are SEHNR and FQNEAQ (reference sequence). CDR3 in amino acids: CASASGQGIYEQYF. CDR3 DNA sequence: TGTGCCAGCGCTTCGGGACAGGGTATCTACGAGCAGTACTTC.